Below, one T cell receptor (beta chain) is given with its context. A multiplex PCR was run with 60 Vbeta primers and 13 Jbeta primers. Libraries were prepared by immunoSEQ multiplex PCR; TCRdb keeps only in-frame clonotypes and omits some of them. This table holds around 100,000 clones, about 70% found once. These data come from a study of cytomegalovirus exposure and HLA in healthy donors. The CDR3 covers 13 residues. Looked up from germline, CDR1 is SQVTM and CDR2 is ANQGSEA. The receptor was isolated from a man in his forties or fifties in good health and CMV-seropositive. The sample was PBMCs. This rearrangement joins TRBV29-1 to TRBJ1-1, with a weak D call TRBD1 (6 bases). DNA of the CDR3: TGCAGTACCACGATACAGGGAGACACTGAAGCTTTCTTT. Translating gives CSTTIQGDTEAFF.